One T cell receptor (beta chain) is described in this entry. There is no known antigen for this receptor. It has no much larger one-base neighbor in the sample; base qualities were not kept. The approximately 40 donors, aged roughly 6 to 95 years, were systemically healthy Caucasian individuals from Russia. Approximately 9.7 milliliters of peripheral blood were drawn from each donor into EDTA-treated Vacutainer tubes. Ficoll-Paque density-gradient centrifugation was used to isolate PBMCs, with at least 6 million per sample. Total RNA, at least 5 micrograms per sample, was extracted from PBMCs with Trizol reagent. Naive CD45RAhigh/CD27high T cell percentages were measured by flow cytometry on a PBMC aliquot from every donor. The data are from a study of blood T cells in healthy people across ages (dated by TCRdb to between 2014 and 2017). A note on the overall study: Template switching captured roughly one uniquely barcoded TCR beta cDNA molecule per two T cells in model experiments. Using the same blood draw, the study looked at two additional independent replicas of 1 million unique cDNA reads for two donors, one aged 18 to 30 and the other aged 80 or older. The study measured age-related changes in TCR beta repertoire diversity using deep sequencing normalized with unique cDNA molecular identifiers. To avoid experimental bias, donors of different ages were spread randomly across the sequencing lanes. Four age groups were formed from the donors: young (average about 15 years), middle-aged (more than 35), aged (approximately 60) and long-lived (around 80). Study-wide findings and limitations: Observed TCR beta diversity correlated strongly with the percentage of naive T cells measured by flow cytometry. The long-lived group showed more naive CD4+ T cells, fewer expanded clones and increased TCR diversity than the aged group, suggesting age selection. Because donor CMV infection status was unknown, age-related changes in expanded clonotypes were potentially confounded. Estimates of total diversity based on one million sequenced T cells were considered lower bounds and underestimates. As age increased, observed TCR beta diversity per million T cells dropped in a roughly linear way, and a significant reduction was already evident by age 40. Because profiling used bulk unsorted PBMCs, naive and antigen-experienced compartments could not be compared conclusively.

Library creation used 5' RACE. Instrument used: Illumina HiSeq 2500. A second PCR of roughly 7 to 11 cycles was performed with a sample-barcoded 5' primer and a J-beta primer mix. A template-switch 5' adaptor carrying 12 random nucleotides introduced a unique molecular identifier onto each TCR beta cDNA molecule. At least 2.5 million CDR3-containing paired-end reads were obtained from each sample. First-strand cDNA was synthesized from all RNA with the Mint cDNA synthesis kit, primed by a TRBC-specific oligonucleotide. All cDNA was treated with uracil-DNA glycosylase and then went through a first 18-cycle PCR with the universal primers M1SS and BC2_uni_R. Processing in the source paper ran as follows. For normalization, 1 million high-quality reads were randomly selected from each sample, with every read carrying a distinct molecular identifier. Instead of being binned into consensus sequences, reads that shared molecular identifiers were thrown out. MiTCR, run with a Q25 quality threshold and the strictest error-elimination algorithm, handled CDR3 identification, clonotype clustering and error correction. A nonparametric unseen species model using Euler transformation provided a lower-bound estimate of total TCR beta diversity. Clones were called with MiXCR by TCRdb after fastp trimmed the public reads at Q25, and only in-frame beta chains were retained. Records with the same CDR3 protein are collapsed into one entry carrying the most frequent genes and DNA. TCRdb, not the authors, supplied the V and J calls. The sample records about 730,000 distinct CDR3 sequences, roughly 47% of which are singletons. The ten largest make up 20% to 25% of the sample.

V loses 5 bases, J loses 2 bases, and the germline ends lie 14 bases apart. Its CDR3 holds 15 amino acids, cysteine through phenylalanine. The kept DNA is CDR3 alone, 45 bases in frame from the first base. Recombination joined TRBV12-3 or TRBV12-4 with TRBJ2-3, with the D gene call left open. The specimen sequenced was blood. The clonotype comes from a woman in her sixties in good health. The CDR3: CASSANPENTDTQYF. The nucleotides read TGTGCCAGCAGTGCGAATCCTGAAAACACAGATACGCAGTATTTT.